This T cell receptor beta chain was identified during a study of blood T cell repertoires in COVID-19. As for the study in general: Samples came from the United States, Italy and Spain, spanning acute and convalescent COVID-19. T cells, B-cell-depleted T cells, or PBMCs provided the cDNA or gDNA that served as material.

The CDR3 consists of 15 residues. Method: immunoSEQ multiplex PCR; TCRdb's copy keeps in-frame clones and lacks some. In the table there are 190,000 or so clones, 80% to 90% of which are singletons. V is TRBV7-5 and J is TRBJ1-2; the table's D call, TRBD1, has no DNA check behind it. TRBV7-5 has pseudogene status. Sequenced material: PBMCs or T cells enriched from blood (not recorded which). The receptor was derived from a man aged 40-49 years who had recovered from COVID-19. The CDR3 reads CARSLVGTGRVGYTF. The CDR3 DNA reads TGTGCCAGAAGCTTAGTAGGGACAGGAAGGGTTGGCTACACCTTC.